These T cell receptor beta chains were read from a single sample in a study of cytomegalovirus exposure and HLA in healthy donors. Data came from immunoSEQ multiplex PCR; TCRdb stores just in-frame clones and leaves some out. This sample has around 130,000 clones, with around three quarters found just once. Sequencing input: PBMCs. The source of these receptors is a woman aged 55-69 years in good health and CMV-seropositive. Each CDR3 is given with its conserved first and last residue. Each record gives: clone size, J gene, D gene, V gene, CDR3 DNA, CDR3 protein. The D gene is left open where the match is weak. Clone size appears in some rows only: once, few, many, or a class for an expanded clone.

size: .
J: TRBJ1-5
D: TRBD1
V: TRBV5-8
DNA: TGTGCCAGCAGCTTAACCAGGGGGAGGCAGCATTTT
CDR3: CASSLTRGRQHF

size: .
J: TRBJ1-1
D: TRBD1
V: TRBV11-3
DNA: TGTGCCAGCAGCCCTCGACAGGGGAACACTGAAGCTTTCTTT
CDR3: CASSPRQGNTEAFF

size: .
J: TRBJ2-7
D: .
V: TRBV5-1
DNA: TGCGCCAGCAGCATTGGGGCAGGCTCCTACGAGCAGTACTTC
CDR3: CASSIGAGSYEQYF

size: .
J: TRBJ2-3
D: TRBD1
V: TRBV7-2
DNA: TGTGCCAGCAGCTTAACGGACAGGGGAGGAGATACGCAGTATTTT
CDR3: CASSLTDRGGDTQYF

size: .
J: TRBJ1-5
D: .
V: TRBV6-1
DNA: TGTGCCAGCAGTGAAGGAACAGAGAATCAGCCCCAGCATTTT
CDR3: CASSEGTENQPQHF

size: .
J: TRBJ1-2
D: .
V: TRBV5-4
DNA: TGTGCCAGCAGCCCCGGTTGGGGGGACTATGGCTACACCTTC
CDR3: CASSPGWGDYGYTF

size: .
J: TRBJ2-7
D: .
V: TRBV2
DNA: TGTGCCAGCAGTGAAGTGACGGGCAGGGTCTACGAGCAGTACTTC
CDR3: CASSEVTGRVYEQYF

size: .
J: TRBJ2-7
D: TRBD1
V: TRBV11-2
DNA: TGTGCCAGCAGCTTACCGGGACAGCGCTCCTACGAGCAGTACTTC
CDR3: CASSLPGQRSYEQYF

size: .
J: TRBJ1-1
D: .
V: TRBV11-3
DNA: TGTGCCAGCAGCCCGGGTCCCGGCACTGAAGCTTTCTTT
CDR3: CASSPGPGTEAFF

size: .
J: TRBJ2-2
D: TRBD2
V: TRBV27
DNA: TGTGCCAGCAGTCGAGCGGGGGGGCTCGACACCGGGGAGCTGTTTTTT
CDR3: CASSRAGGLDTGELFF

size: .
J: TRBJ1-4
D: .
V: TRBV7-3
DNA: TGTGCCAGCAGCTTAAACGGTGCAACTAATGAAAAACTGTTTTTT
CDR3: CASSLNGATNEKLFF

size: .
J: TRBJ2-3
D: .
V: TRBV6-1
DNA: TGTGCCAGCAGGGAACAGGGATCTGGCCGCACAGATACGCAGTATTTT
CDR3: CASREQGSGRTDTQYF

size: few
J: TRBJ1-5
D: .
V: TRBV9
DNA: TGTGCCAGCAGCGCCGGGGGGGGTGAAGGACAGCCCCAGCATTTT
CDR3: CASSAGGGEGQPQHF

size: .
J: TRBJ1-6
D: .
V: TRBV10-3
DNA: TGTGCCATCAGTGACAGGGGCAAGGATTCACCCCTCCACTTT
CDR3: CAISDRGKDSPLHF

size: .
J: TRBJ2-5
D: .
V: TRBV4-1
DNA: TGCGCCAGCAGCCAAGATGGGGGGTACCAAGAGACCCAGTACTTC
CDR3: CASSQDGGYQETQYF

size: .
J: TRBJ2-3
D: TRBD1
V: TRBV25-1
DNA: TGTGCCAGCAGTGAAAACCAGGGGGCGAGAGATACGCAGTATTTT
CDR3: CASSENQGARDTQYF

size: .
J: TRBJ1-2
D: TRBD1
V: TRBV6-5
DNA: TGTGCCAGCCGACAGGGTAGATCTAACTATGGCTACACCTTC
CDR3: CASRQGRSNYGYTF

size: .
J: TRBJ2-7
D: TRBD1
V: TRBV2
DNA: TGTGCCAGCAGCCAGGACAGGAATACCTACGAGCAGTACTTC
CDR3: CASSQDRNTYEQYF

size: few
J: TRBJ2-1
D: TRBD2
V: TRBV7-3
DNA: TGTGCCAGCAGCTCGGGACTAGCGAATGAGCAGTTCTTC
CDR3: CASSSGLANEQFF

size: .
J: TRBJ2-7
D: TRBD1
V: TRBV11-1
DNA: TGTGCCAGCAGCGCTTATGCCGGGACAGGGACAACCTACGAGCAGTACTTC
CDR3: CASSAYAGTGTTYEQYF

size: .
J: TRBJ1-1
D: .
V: TRBV10-1
DNA: TGCGCCAGCAGTGATCGCAGGGGTTGGACTGAAGCTTTCTTT
CDR3: CASSDRRGWTEAFF

size: .
J: TRBJ2-3
D: TRBD2
V: TRBV11-3
DNA: TGTGCCAGCAGCTCCCCGGGGGGGACAGATACGCAGTATTTT
CDR3: CASSSPGGTDTQYF

size: .
J: TRBJ2-5
D: .
V: TRBV6-5
DNA: TGTGCCAGCACCTTGGGGGGGGCCATCGGGGAGACCCAGTACTTC
CDR3: CASTLGGAIGETQYF

size: .
J: TRBJ1-3
D: .
V: TRBV19
DNA: TGTGCCAGTAGGCGGCAGGGCGATGGAAACACCATATATTTT
CDR3: CASRRQGDGNTIYF

size: .
J: TRBJ1-2
D: .
V: TRBV4-2
DNA: TGTGCCAGCAGCGACGACAGCTATGGCTACACCTTC
CDR3: CASSDDSYGYTF

size: .
J: TRBJ2-5
D: .
V: TRBV7-7
DNA: TGTGCCAGCAGCCCAGGGCAAGAGACCCAGTACTTC
CDR3: CASSPGQETQYF

size: medium-sized
J: TRBJ2-1
D: .
V: TRBV10-2
DNA: TGCGCCAGCAGTGAGTCATGGGGCCAGGATGAGCAGTTCTTC
CDR3: CASSESWGQDEQFF

size: .
J: TRBJ2-5
D: TRBD2
V: TRBV5-1
DNA: TGCGCCAGCAGCGGTGGGACTAGCGGGCTCCAAGAGACCCAGTACTTC
CDR3: CASSGGTSGLQETQYF

size: .
J: TRBJ1-2
D: TRBD1
V: TRBV7-3
DNA: TGTGCCAGCAGCCACACGACTGGGACAGGGTACCGTGGCTACACCTTC
CDR3: CASSHTTGTGYRGYTF

size: .
J: TRBJ1-1
D: .
V: TRBV9
DNA: TGTGCCAGCAGCTCCCGGGGGGACACTGAAGCTTTCTTT
CDR3: CASSSRGDTEAFF

size: .
J: TRBJ2-1
D: .
V: TRBV28
DNA: TGTGCCGCCCAGGGGAGCTCCTACAATGAGCAGTTCTTC
CDR3: CAAQGSSYNEQFF

size: .
J: TRBJ2-7
D: TRBD1
V: TRBV5-6
DNA: TGTGCCAGCAGCTTAGTCTGGGACAGGGTCGCCTACGAGCAGTACTTC
CDR3: CASSLVWDRVAYEQYF

size: few
J: TRBJ1-2
D: TRBD1
V: TRBV6-5
DNA: TGTGCCAGCAGTCGAACGACAGGGGTGGGTGGCTACACCTTC
CDR3: CASSRTTGVGGYTF

size: once
J: TRBJ2-3
D: TRBD2
V: TRBV13
DNA: TGTGCCAGCAGCAGGACTAGCGGGGGGCGAGATACGCAGTATTTT
CDR3: CASSRTSGGRDTQYF

size: few
J: TRBJ2-5
D: TRBD1
V: TRBV2
DNA: TGTGCCAGCATCCGGGAAACAGGGGGTGGTGCGGAGACCCAGTACTTC
CDR3: CASIRETGGGAETQYF

size: .
J: TRBJ2-1
D: TRBD2
V: TRBV5-1
DNA: TGCGCCAGCAGCTTGGTCGCTAGCGCCGGGGGGGTTCAGTTCTTC
CDR3: CASSLVASAGGVQFF

size: .
J: TRBJ2-7
D: .
V: TRBV7-6
DNA: TGTGCCAGCAGCTTAGCGCTCGAGTACGAGCAGTACTTC
CDR3: CASSLALEYEQYF

size: .
J: TRBJ2-1
D: TRBD1
V: TRBV12-5
DNA: TGTGCTAGTGGCCCGGGACAGGGGGCATTCAATGAGCAGTTCTTC
CDR3: CASGPGQGAFNEQFF

size: .
J: TRBJ2-2
D: TRBD1
V: TRBV6-5
DNA: TGTGCCAGCAGCACGGACAGGGGGCCCACCGGGGAGCTGTTTTTT
CDR3: CASSTDRGPTGELFF

size: .
J: TRBJ2-6
D: .
V: TRBV9
DNA: TGTGCCAGCTCATCCCCCGTGAGTGGGGCCAACGTCCTGACTTTC
CDR3: CASSSPVSGANVLTF

size: .
J: TRBJ2-1
D: TRBD1
V: TRBV19
DNA: TGTGCCAGTAGTATAGGCTTGGGACAGCCAGGGGTTGTTGAGCAGTTCTTC
CDR3: CASSIGLGQPGVVEQFF

size: few
J: TRBJ1-3
D: TRBD1
V: TRBV7-2
DNA: TGTGCCAGCAGCTCGAACAGGGGGCTAGGAAACACCATATATTTT
CDR3: CASSSNRGLGNTIYF

size: .
J: TRBJ1-2
D: .
V: TRBV7-8
DNA: TGTGCCAGCAGCCCTGACCGTGAGGTACACTATGGCTACACCTTC
CDR3: CASSPDREVHYGYTF

size: few
J: TRBJ1-1
D: .
V: TRBV27
DNA: TGTGCCAGCAGTTTATTTGGGGGCCCGATAGGCCCTGAAGCTTTCTTT
CDR3: CASSLFGGPIGPEAFF

size: .
J: TRBJ1-1
D: TRBD1
V: TRBV27
DNA: TGTGCCAGCAGATACGGGGTCCAGGGGGCGGGCACTGAAGCTTTCTTT
CDR3: CASRYGVQGAGTEAFF

size: .
J: TRBJ2-1
D: .
V: TRBV7-9
DNA: TGTGCCAGCAGCTTAGGGGCAGGGGAAATTAGGAGCTCCTACAATGAGCAGTTCTTC
CDR3: CASSLGAGEIRSSYNEQFF

size: .
J: TRBJ2-1
D: .
V: TRBV6-5
DNA: TGTGCCAGCAGTTACCAATTCCGGAGCTCCTACAATGAGCAGTTCTTC
CDR3: CASSYQFRSSYNEQFF